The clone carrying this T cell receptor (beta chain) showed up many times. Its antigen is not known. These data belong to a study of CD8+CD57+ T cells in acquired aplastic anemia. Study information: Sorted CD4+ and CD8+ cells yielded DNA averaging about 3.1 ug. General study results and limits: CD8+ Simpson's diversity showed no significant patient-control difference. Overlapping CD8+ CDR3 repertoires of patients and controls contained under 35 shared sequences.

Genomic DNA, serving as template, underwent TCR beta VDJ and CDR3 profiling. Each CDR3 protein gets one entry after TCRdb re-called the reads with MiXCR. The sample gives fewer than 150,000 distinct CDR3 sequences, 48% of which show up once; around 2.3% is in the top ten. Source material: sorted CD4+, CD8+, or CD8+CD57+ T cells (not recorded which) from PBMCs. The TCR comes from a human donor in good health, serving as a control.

The CDR3 DNA follows: TGTGCCAGCGGGCGAGGAATCCAGCCCCAGCATTTT. Protein sequence: CASGRGIQPQHF. The J gene is TRBJ1-5, the V gene TRBV27; D gene ambiguous. The CDR3 sequence is 12 residues long. Germline-derived CDR1 and CDR2 are MNHEY and SMNVEV (reference sequence). Trimming took off 8 bases at V and 7 bases at J, with 12 bases between the two ends.